This T cell receptor beta chain was obtained from a study of cytomegalovirus exposure and HLA in healthy donors. Germline CDR1 and CDR2: SGHDT and YYEEEE. The V end lost 4 bases, the J end lost 6 bases, and 16 bases lay between the germline ends. CDR3 length equals 15 residues. For this clone: Its matching antigen is unknown.

With 60 Vbeta and 13 Jbeta primers, the PCR was carried out. Using immunoSEQ multiplex PCR, the repertoire was profiled, and TCRdb retains in-frame clones only, with some absent. Here the sample spans 85,000 to 100,000 clones, about three quarters being singletons. Study results and caveats: Both high specificity and high sensitivity reportedly marked the classifier's diagnosis of cytomegalovirus status. Later analysis placed DRB1 highest and HLA-C lowest in TCR association rates, which differed by HLA locus. Apart from CMV serostatus, no immune exposure information was available.

The chain joins TRBV5-6 to TRBJ1-4; D gene ambiguous. This clonotype originated in a man aged 45-60 years in good health and CMV-seropositive. Source material: PBMCs. The chain's CDR3 is CASSLFVGWDEKLFF. CDR3 DNA: TGTGCCAGCAGCCTGTTTGTGGGCTGGGATGAAAAACTGTTTTTT.